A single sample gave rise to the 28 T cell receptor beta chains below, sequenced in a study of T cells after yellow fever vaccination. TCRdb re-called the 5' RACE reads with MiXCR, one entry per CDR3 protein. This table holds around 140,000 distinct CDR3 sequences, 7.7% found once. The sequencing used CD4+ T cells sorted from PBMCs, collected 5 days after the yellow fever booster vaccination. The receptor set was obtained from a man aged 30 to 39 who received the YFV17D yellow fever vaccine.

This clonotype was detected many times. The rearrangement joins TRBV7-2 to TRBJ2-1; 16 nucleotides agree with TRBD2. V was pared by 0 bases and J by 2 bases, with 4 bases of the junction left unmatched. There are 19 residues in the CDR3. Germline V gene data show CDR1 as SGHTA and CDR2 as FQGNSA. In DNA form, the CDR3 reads TGTGCCAGCAGCTTAGCGGGGGGGACTAGCGGGAGGGCCTACAATGAGCAGTTCTTC. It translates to CASSLAGGTSGRAYNEQFF.

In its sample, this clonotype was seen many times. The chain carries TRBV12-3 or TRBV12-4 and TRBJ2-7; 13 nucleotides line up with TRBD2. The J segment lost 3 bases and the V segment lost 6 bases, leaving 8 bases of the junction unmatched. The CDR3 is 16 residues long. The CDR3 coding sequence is TGTGCCAGCAGCCCTGGACTAGCGGGGGCTCACTACGAGCAGTACTTC. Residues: CASSPGLAGAHYEQYF.

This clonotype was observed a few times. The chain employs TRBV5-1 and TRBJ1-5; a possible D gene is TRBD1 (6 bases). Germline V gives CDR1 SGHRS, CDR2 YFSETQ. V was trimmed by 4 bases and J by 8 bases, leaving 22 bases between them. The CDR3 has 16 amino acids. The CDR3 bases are TGCGCCAGCAGCCCCGAGGTTGCGGGGGCCGGCGAGCCCCAGCATTTT. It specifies CASSPEVAGAGEPQHF. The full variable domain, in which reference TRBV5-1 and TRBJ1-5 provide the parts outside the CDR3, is KAGVTQTPRYLIKTRGQQVTLSCSPISGHRSVSWYQQTPGQGLQFLFEYFSETQRNKGNFPGRFSGRQFSNSRSEMNVSTLELGDSALYLCASSPEVAGAGEPQHFGDGTRLSIL.

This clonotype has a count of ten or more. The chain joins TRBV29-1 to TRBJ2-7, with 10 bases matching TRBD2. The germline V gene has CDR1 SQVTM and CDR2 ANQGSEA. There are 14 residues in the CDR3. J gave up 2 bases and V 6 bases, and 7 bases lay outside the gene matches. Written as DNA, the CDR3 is TGCAGCGTCCGGACTAGCGGAGGCACCTACGAGCAGTACTTC. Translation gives CSVRTSGGTYEQYF.

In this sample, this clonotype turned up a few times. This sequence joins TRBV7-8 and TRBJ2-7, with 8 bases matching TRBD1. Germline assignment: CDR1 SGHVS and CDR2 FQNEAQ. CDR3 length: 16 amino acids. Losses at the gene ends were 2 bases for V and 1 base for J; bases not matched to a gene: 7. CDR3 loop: CASSLSSWTGSYEQYF. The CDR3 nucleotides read TGTGCCAGCAGCTTATCGAGTTGGACAGGGTCCTACGAGCAGTACTTC.

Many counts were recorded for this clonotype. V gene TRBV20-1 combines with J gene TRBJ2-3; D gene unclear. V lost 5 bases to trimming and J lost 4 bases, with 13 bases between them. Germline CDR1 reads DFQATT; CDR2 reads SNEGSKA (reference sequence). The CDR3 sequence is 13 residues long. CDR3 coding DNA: TGCAGTGCTCAGGACGGTGCGCCAGATACGCAGTATTTT. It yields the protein CSAQDGAPDTQYF.

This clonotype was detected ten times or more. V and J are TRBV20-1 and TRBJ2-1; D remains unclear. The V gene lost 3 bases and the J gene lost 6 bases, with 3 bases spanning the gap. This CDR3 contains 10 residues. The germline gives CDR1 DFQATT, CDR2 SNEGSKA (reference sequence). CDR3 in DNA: TGCAGTGCTAGTACCAATGAGCAGTTCTTC. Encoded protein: CSASTNEQFF.

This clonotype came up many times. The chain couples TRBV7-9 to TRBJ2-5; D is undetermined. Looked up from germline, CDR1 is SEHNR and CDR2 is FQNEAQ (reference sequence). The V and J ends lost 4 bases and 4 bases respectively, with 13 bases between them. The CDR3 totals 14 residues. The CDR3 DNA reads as TGTGCCAGCAGCTACTCTCCGGGTCGAGAGACCCAGTACTTC. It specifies CASSYSPGRETQYF.

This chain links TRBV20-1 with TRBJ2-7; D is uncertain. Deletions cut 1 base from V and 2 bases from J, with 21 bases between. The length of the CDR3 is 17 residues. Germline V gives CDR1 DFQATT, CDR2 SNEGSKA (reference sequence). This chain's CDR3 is CSARAPFNGANPYEQYF. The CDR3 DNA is TGCAGTGCTAGAGCCCCTTTCAACGGAGCGAACCCCTACGAGCAGTACTTC.

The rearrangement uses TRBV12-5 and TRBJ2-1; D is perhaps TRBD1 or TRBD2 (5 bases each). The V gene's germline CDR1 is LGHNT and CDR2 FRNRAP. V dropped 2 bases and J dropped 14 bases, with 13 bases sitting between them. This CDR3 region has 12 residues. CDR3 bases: TGTGCTAGTGGTTTGTTACGGGGCGAAGAGTTCTTC. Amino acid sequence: CASGLLRGEEFF.

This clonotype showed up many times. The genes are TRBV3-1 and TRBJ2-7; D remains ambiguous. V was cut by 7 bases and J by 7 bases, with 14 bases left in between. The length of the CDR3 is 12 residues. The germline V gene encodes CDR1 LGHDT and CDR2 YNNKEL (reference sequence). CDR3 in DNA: TGTGCCAGCACCTACTCCAATGGAGAGCAGTACTTC. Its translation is CASTYSNGEQYF.

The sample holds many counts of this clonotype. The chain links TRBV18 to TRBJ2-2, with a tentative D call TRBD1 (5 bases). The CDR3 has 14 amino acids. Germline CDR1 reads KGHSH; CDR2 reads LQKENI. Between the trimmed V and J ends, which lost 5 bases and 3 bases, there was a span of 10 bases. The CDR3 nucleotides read TGTGCCAGCTCATCGACAGATTACACCGGGGAGCTGTTTTTT. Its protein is CASSSTDYTGELFF.

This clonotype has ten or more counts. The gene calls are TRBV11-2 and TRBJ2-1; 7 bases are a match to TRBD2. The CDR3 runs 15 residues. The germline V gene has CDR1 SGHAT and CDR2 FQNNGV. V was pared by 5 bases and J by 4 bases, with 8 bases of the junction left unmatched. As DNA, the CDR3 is TGTGCCAGCAGCCCCCTTTCGGGGGGATACAATGAGCAGTTCTTC. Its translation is CASSPLSGGYNEQFF.

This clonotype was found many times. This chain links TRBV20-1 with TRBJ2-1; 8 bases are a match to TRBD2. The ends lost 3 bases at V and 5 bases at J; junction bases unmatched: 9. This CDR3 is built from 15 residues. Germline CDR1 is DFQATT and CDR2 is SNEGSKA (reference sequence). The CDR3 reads CSARKSLAGHNEQFF. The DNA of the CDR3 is TGCAGTGCTAGGAAGAGTTTAGCGGGACACAATGAGCAGTTCTTC.

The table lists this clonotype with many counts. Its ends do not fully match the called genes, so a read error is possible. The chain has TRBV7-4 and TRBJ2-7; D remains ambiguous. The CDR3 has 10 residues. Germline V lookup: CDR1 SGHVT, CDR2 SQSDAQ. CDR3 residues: CASSLVEKTF. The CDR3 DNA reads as TGTGCCAGCAGCTTAGTCGAAAAAACCTTC.

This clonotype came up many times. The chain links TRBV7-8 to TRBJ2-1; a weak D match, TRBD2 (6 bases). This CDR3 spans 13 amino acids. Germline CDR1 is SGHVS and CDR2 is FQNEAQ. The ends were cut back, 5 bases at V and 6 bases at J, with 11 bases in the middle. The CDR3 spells CASSTRLVNEQFF. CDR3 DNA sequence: TGTGCCAGCAGCACCCGACTAGTCAATGAGCAGTTCTTC.

Written as DNA, the CDR3 is TGTGCCAGCGCCAGCGGGAGCTTCGACAATGAGCAGTTCTTC. It yields the protein CASASGSFDNEQFF. J is TRBJ2-1 and V is TRBV7-2, with 8 bases aligning to TRBD2. The CDR3 runs to 14 residues. Per germline, CDR1 SGHTA and CDR2 FQGNSA. The V gene end was trimmed by 8 bases and the J gene end by 5 bases; junction bases not matched to a gene: 8.

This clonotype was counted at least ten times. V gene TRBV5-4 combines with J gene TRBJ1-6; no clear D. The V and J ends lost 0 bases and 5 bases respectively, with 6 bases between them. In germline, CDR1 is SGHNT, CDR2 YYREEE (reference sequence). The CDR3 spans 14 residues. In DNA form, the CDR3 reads TGTGCCAGCAGCTTGGAACAGAATAATTCACCCCTCCACTTT. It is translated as CASSLEQNNSPLHF.

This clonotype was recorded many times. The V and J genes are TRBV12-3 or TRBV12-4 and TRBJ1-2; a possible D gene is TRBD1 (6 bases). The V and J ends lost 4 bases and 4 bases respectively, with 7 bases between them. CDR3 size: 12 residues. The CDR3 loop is CASSSRGYGYTF. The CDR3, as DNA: TGTGCCAGCAGTTCCAGGGGCTATGGCTACACCTTC.

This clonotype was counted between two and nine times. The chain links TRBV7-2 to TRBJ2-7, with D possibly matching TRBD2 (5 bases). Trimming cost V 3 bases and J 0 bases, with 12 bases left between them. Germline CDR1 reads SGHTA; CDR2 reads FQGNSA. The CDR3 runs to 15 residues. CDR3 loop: CASSFGPGNSYEQYF. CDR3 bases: TGTGCCAGCAGCTTTGGACCGGGGAACTCCTACGAGCAGTACTTC.

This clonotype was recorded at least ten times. CDR3 sequence: CASSSVQGAYEQYF. The CDR3 bases are TGTGCCAGCAGCTCAGTCCAGGGGGCCTACGAGCAGTACTTC. V is TRBV7-2 and J is TRBJ2-7; 7 bases are shared with TRBD1. V was pared by 4 bases and J by 2 bases, with 5 bases of the junction left unmatched. The CDR3 has 14 amino acids. Germline V CDR1 and CDR2: SGHTA, FQGNSA.

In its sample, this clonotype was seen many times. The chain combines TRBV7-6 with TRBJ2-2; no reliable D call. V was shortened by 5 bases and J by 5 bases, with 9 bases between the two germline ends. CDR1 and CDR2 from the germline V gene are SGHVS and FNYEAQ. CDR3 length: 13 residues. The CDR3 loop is CASSIGGTGELFF. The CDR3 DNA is TGTGCCAGCAGCATCGGTGGGACCGGGGAGCTGTTTTTT.

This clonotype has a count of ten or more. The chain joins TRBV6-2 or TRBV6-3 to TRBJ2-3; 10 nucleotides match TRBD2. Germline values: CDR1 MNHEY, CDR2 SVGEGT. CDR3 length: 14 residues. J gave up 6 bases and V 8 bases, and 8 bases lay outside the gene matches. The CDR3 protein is CASLAGVPTDTQYF. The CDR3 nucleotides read TGTGCCAGCCTAGCGGGAGTCCCCACGGATACGCAGTATTTT.

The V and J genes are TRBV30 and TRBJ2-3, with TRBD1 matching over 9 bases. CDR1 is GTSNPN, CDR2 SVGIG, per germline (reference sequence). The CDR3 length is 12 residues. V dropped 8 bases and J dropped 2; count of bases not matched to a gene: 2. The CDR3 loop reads CARDRDTDTQYF. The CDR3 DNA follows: TGTGCCCGGGACAGGGACACAGATACGCAGTATTTT.

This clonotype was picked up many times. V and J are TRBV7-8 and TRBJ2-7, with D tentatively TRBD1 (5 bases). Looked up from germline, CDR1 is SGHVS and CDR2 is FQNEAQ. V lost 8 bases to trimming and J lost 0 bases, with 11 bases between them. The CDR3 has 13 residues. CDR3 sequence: CASQGAASYEQYF. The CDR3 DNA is TGTGCCAGCCAAGGGGCCGCCTCCTACGAGCAGTACTTC.

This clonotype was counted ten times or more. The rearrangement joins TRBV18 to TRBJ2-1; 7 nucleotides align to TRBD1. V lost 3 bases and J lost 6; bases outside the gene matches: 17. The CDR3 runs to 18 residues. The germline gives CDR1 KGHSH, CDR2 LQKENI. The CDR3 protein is CASSPIFGQDGGANEQFF. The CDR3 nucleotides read TGTGCCAGCTCACCGATTTTCGGACAGGATGGTGGAGCCAATGAGCAGTTCTTC.

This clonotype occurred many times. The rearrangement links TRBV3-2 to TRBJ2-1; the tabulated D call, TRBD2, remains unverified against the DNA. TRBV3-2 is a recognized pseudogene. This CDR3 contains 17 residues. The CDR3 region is CASSHPITSGRPNEQFF. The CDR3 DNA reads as TGTGCCAGCAGCCATCCGATAACTAGCGGGCGCCCCAATGAGCAGTTCTTC.

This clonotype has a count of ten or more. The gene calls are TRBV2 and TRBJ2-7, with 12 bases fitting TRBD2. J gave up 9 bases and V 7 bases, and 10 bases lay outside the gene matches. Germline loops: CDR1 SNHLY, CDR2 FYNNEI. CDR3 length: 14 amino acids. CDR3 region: CASTSTSGGIAQYF. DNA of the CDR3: TGTGCCAGCACCTCGACTAGCGGGGGTATCGCGCAGTACTTC.